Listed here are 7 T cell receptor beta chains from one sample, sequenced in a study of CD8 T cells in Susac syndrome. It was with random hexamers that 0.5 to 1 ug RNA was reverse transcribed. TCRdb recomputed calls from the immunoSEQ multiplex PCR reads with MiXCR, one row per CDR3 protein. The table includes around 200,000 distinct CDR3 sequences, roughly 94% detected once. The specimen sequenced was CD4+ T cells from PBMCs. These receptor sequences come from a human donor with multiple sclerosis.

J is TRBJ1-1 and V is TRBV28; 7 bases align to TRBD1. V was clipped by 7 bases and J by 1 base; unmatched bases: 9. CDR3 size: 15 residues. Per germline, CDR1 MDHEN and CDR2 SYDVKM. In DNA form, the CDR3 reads TGTGCCAGCAAAAAAACAGGGGCTACGAACACTGAAGCTTTCTTT. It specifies CASKKTGATNTEAFF.

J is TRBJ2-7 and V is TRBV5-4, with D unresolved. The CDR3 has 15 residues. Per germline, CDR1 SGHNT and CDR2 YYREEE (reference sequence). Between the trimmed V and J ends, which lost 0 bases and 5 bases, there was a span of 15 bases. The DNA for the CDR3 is TGTGCCAGCAGCTTGGGAGCAGGCTCGCCCAACGAGCAGTACTTC. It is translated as CASSLGAGSPNEQYF.

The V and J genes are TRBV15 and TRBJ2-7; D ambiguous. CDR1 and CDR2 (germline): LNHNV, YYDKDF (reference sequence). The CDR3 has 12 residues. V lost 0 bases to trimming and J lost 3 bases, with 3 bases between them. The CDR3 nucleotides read TGTGCCACCAGCAGAGAGGGCTACGAGCAGTACTTC. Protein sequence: CATSREGYEQYF.

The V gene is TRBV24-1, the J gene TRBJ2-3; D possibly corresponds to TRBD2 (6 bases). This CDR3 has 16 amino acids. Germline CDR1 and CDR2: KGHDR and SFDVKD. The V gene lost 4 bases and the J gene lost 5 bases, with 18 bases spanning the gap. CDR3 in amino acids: CATSDSRAGLGDTQYF. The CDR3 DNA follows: TGTGCCACCAGTGACTCCAGGGCGGGACTCGGAGATACGCAGTATTTT.

The CDR3 DNA reads as TGCGCCAGCAGCTTGGGCAGGGACACCGGGGAGCTGTTTTTT. Translation: CASSLGRDTGELFF. This chain joins TRBV5-1 and TRBJ2-2; possible D gene TRBD1, 5 bases. The CDR3 loop spans 14 amino acids. V was pared by 0 bases and J by 3 bases, with 6 bases between. CDR1 and CDR2 (germline): SGHRS, YFSETQ.

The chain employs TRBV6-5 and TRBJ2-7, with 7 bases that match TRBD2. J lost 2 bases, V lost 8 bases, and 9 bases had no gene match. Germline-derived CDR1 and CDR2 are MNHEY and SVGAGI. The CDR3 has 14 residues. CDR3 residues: CASSEGRGPYEQYV. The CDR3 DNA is TGTGCCAGCTCAGAGGGGAGGGGACCCTACGAGCAGTACGTC.

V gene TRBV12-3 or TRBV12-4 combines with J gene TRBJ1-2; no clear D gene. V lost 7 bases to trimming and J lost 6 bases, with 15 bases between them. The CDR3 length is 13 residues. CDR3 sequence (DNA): TGTGCCAGCAATCCTACCTGGGAACATGGCTACACCTTC. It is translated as CASNPTWEHGYTF.